The 8 T cell receptor beta chains below were found in one sample sequenced in a study of vaccination and CD4 T cells after COVID-19 (dated by TCRdb to between 2020 and 2023). Preparation of the library involved PCR. The data were produced on an Illumina iSeq 100. At the Johns Hopkins FTIC core, DNA from the cultured CD4+ T cells underwent TCR sequencing with the Oncomine TCR Beta short-read assay. Through fastp at Q25 and MiXCR, TCRdb rebuilt clones from the public reads, retaining in-frame beta chains. Each CDR3 protein appears once, grouped with its most common genes and DNA. For this sample there are 20,000 to 30,000 distinct CDR3 sequences; around three fifths appear just once. The ten largest clones capture over 7.5% of the sample. Their antigens are not known. Read against the paper, the sample's treatment or condition label means: 10-day PBMC culture with coronavirus spike peptide pools or control peptides (ViraFEST assay).

Sequences were obtained from CD4+ T cells from blood, cultured in vitro. These receptors all come from a human donor who had recovered from COVID-19.

This clonotype was recorded once. V usage is TRBV20-1 and J usage is TRBJ2-3, with D perhaps matching TRBD2 (5 bases). The germline gives CDR1 DFQATT, CDR2 SNEGSKA (reference sequence). The germline V and J ends were trimmed by 4 bases and 2 bases, with 16 bases remaining between them. The CDR3 spans 15 residues. The CDR3 DNA reads TGCAGTGCTAAGAAGCCAGCGGCCACCACAGATACGCAGTATTTT. Its protein product is CSAKKPAATTDTQYF.

V usage is TRBV15 and J usage is TRBJ1-2; no firm D call. The V gene's germline CDR1 is LNHNV and CDR2 YYDKDF (reference sequence). Trimming removed 0 bases from V and 2 bases from J, with 16 bases in between. CDR3 length: 17 residues. CDR3 amino acids: CATSRDHPQLRNYGYTF. The CDR3 coding sequence is TGTGCCACCAGCAGAGATCATCCTCAACTCCGAAACTATGGCTACACCTTC.

This sequence joins TRBV24-1 and TRBJ2-3; TRBD2 agrees at 14 bases. The CDR3 extends over 17 amino acids. The germline V gene encodes CDR1 KGHDR and CDR2 SFDVKD. Trimming took 4 bases from V and 0 from J; bases not matched to a gene: 2. Written as DNA, the CDR3 is TGTGCCACCAGTGAACGGACTAGCGGGAGGAGCACAGATACGCAGTATTTT. Encoded protein: CATSERTSGRSTDTQYF.

The chain recombines TRBV7-2 with TRBJ1-5; a weak D match, TRBD1 (6 bases). Germline loops: CDR1 SGHTA, CDR2 FQGNSA. The CDR3 has 15 residues. Deletions cut 5 bases from V and 6 bases from J, with 17 bases between. DNA for the CDR3: TGTGCCAGCAGCCCCCGGGGAGGAGGGGGTCAGCCCCAGCATTTT. Its translation is CASSPRGGGGQPQHF.

This clonotype was seen more than once but under ten times. V and J are TRBV12-3 or TRBV12-4 and TRBJ2-3; 8 bases match TRBD1. V lost 6 bases and J lost 4; bases outside the gene matches: 6. The CDR3 extends over 14 amino acids. CDR3 in DNA: TGTGCCAGCAGCCAGGACAGGGTCGCAGATACGCAGTATTTT. As protein: CASSQDRVADTQYF.

The gene calls are TRBV20-1 and TRBJ2-3; unclear D gene. The CDR3 is 17 amino acids. Germline V gene sequence: CDR1 DFQATT, CDR2 SNEGSKA (reference sequence). Trimming took 3 bases from V and 1 from J, leaving 20 bases between them. CDR3 region: CSARPRRSVVGTDTQYF. CDR3 DNA: TGCAGTGCTAGGCCCAGGCGGTCCGTCGTCGGCACAGATACGCAGTATTTT.

J is TRBJ2-7 and V is TRBV6-1; 8 bases align to TRBD1. Trimming took 6 bases from V and 1 from J; bases not matched to a gene: 8. In germline, CDR1 is MNHNS, CDR2 SASEGT. This CDR3 contains 15 residues. Here the CDR3 DNA reads TGTGCCAGCAGCACAGGGGGATCAAAGTCCTACGAGCAGTACTTC. It is translated as CASSTGGSKSYEQYF.

The V and J genes are TRBV20-1 and TRBJ2-4, with TRBD1 matching over 8 bases. V was pared by 6 bases and J by 6 bases, with 4 bases of the junction left unmatched. The germline CDR1 and CDR2 sequences are DFQATT and SNEGSKA (reference sequence). The CDR3 has 12 residues. In nucleotides, the CDR3 is TGCAGTGCGGGGACAGGACTAAACATTCAGTACTTC. Translated, it gives CSAGTGLNIQYF.